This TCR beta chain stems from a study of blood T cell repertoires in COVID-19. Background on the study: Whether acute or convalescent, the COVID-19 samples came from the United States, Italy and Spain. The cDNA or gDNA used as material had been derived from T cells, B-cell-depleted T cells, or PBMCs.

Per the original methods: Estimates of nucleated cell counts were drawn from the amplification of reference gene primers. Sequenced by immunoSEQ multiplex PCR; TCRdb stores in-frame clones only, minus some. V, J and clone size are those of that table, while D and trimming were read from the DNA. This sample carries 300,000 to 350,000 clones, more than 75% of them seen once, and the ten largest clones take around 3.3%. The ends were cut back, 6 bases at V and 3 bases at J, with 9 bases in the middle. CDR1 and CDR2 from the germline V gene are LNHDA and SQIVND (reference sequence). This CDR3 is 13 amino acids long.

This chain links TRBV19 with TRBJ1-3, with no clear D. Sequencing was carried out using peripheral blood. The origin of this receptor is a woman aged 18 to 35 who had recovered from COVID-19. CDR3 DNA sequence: TGTGCCAGTAGCAAGGGAGGTGGAAACACCATATATTTT. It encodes CASSKGGGNTIYF.